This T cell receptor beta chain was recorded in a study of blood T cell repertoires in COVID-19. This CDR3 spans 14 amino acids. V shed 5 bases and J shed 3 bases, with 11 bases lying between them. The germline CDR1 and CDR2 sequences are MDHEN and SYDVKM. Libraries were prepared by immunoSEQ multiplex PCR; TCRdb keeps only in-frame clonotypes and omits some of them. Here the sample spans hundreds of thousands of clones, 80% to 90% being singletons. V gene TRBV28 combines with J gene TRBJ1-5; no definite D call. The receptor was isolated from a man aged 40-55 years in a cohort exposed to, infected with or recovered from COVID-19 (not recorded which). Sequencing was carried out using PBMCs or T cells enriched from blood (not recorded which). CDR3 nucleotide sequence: TGTGCCAGCAGTACACATGGTGTCAATCAGCCCCAGCATTTT. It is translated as CASSTHGVNQPQHF.